This T cell receptor beta chain was documented in a study of shared clonotypes between healthy human individuals. The study, taken as a whole, reports: The naive CD4 repertoires of a handful of donors were compared, and approximately 4.7% of clonotypes were shared.

The protocol was immunoSEQ multiplex PCR, while the TCRdb copy is restricted to in-frame clones and leaves out a portion. Among roughly 700,000 clones listed, 90% were seen once. Trimming removed 8 bases at V and 0 bases at J, with 4 bases between. Germline CDR1 reads MGHDK; CDR2 reads SYGVNS. The CDR3 consists of 11 residues. A remark on this clone: Its cognate antigen is unknown.

This chain links TRBV25-1 with TRBJ2-5, with no clear D. The receptor was derived from a man younger than 30 in good health. Some clones in this sample may be carry-over from other donors' samples. Sequenced material: memory CD8+ T cells from PBMCs. Noted subset: CD45RO+ cells pooled with CCR7-negative TemRA cells. This chain's CDR3 is CASGDQETQYF. Written as DNA, the CDR3 is TGTGCCAGCGGGGACCAAGAGACCCAGTACTTC.